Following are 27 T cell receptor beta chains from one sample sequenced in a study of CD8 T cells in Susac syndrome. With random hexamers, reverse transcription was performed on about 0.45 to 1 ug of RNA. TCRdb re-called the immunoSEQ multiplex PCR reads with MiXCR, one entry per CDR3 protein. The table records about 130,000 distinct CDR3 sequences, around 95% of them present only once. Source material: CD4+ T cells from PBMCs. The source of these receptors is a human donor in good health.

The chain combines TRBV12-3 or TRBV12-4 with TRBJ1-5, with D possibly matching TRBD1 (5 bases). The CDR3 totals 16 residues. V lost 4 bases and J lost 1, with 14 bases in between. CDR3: CASSSQGAGSNQPQHF. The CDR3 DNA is TGTGCCAGCAGTTCGCAGGGAGCGGGAAGCAATCAGCCCCAGCATTTT.

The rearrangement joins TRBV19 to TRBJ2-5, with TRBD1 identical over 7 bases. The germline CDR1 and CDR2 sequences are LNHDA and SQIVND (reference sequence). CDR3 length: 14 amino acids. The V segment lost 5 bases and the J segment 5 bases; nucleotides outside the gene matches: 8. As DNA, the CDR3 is TGTGCCAGTAGTGCTTACAGGGGAACCGAGACCCAGTACTTC. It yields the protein CASSAYRGTETQYF. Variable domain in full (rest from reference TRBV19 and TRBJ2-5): DGGITQSPKYLFRKEGQNVTLSCEQNLNHDAMYWYRQDPGQGLRLIYYSQIVNDFQKGDIAEGYSVSREKKESFPLTVTSAQKNPTAFYLCASSAYRGTETQYFGPGTRLLVL.

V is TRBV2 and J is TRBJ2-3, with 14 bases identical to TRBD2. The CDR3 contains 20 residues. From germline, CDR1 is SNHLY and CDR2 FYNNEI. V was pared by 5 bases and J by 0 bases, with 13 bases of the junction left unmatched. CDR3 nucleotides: TGTGCCAGCAGTATCACCGGGACTAGCGGGAGACTACCTAGCACAGATACGCAGTATTTT. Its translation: CASSITGTSGRLPSTDTQYF.

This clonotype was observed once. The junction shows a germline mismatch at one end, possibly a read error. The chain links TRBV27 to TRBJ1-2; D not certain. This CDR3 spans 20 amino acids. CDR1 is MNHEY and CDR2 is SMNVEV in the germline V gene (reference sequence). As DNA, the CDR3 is TGTGCCAGCAGTTTAAGAACCTACTCCGAGGTAGATAGGATCAGCTATGACTACACCTTC. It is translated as CASSLRTYSEVDRISYDYTF.

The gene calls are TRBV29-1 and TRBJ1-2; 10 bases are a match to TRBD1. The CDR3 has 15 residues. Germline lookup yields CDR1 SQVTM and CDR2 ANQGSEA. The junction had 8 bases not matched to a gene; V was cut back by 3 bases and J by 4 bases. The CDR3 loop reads CSVDGTGVVGYGYTF. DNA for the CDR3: TGCAGCGTTGATGGGACAGGGGTGGTAGGCTATGGCTACACCTTC.

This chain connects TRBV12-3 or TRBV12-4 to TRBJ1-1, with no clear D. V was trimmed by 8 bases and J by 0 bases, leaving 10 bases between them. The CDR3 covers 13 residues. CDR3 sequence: CASGKGLNTEAFF. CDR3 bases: TGTGCCAGCGGCAAAGGGTTGAACACTGAAGCTTTCTTT.

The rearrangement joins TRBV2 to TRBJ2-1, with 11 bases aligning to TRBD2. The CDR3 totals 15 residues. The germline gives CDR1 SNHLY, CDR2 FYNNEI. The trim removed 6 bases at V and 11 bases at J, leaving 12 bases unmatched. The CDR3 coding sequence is TGTGCCAGCAGGTATACTAGCGGGGGCCTCCCGAAGCAGTTCTTC. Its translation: CASRYTSGGLPKQFF.

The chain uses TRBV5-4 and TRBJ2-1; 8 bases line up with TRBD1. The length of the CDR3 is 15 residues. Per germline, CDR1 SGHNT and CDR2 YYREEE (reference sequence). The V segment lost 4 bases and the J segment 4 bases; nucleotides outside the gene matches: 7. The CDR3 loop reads CASSVQGGPYNEQFF. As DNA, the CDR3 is TGTGCCAGCAGCGTACAGGGGGGCCCATACAATGAGCAGTTCTTC.

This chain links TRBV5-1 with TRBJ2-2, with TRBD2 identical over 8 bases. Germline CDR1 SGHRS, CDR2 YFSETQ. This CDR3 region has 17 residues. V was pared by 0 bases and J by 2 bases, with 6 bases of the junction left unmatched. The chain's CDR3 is CASSLEAGDINTGELFF. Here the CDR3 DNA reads TGCGCCAGCAGCTTGGAAGCGGGAGACATTAACACCGGGGAGCTGTTTTTT.

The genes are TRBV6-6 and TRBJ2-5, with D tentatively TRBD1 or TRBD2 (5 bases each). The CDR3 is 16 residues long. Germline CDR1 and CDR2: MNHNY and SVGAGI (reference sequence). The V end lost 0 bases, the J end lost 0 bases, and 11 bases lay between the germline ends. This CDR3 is CASSYSGWGYQETQYF. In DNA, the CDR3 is TGTGCCAGCAGTTACTCGGGGTGGGGGTACCAAGAGACCCAGTACTTC.

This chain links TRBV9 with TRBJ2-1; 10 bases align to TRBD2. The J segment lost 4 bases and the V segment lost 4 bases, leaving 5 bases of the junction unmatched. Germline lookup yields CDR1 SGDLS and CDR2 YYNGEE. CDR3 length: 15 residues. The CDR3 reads CASSPGTSVYNEQFF. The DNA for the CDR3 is TGTGCCAGCAGCCCCGGGACTAGCGTGTACAATGAGCAGTTCTTC.

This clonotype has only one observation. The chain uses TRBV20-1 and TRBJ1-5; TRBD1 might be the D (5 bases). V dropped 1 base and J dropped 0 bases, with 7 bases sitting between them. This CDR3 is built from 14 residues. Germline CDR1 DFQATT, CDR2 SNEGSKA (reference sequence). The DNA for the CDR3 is TGCAGTGCTAGAGTCGGGGGTAGCAATCAGCCCCAGCATTTT. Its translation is CSARVGGSNQPQHF.

In DNA form, the CDR3 reads TGCGCCAGCAGTCAATCCCTAGCGGGAGTAAACCGGATAACAGATACGCAGTATTTT. Encoded protein: CASSQSLAGVNRITDTQYF. The chain combines TRBV23-1 with TRBJ2-3; 10 nucleotides line up with TRBD2. TRBV23-1 falls under the ORF class, with uncertain function. The CDR3 is made up of 19 amino acids. The V and J ends lost 0 bases and 3 bases, in that order; junction bases with no gene match: 12.

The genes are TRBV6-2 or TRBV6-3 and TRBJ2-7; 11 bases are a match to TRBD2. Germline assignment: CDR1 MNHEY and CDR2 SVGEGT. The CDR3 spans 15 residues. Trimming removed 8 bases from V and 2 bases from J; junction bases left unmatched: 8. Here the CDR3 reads CASVLAGARAYEQYF. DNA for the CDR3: TGTGCCAGCGTACTAGCGGGAGCCAGGGCCTACGAGCAGTACTTC.

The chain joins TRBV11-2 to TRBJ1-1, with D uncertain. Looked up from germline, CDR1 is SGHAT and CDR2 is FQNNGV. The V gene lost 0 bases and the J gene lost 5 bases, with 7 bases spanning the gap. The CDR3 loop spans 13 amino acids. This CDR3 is CASSLEAWTEAFF. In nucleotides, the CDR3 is TGTGCCAGCAGCTTAGAGGCCTGGACTGAAGCTTTCTTT. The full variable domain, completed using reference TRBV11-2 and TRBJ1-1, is EAGVAQSPRYKIIEKRQSVAFWCNPISGHATLYWYQQILGQGPKLLIQFQNNGVVDDSQLPKDRFSAERLKGVDSTLKIQPAKLEDSAVYLCASSLEAWTEAFFGQGTRLTVV.

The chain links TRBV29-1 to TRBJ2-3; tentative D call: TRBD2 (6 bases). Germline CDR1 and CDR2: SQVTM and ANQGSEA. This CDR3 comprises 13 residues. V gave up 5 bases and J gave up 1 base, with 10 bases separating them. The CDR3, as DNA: TGCAGCGTTTTCGGGAGTGGCACAGATACGCAGTATTTT. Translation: CSVFGSGTDTQYF.

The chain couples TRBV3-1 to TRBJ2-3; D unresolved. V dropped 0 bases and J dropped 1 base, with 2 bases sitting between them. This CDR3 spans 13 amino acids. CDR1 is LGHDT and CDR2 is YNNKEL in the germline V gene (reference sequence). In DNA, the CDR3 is TGTGCCAGCAGCCAAGATCGCACAGATACGCAGTATTTT. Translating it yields CASSQDRTDTQYF.

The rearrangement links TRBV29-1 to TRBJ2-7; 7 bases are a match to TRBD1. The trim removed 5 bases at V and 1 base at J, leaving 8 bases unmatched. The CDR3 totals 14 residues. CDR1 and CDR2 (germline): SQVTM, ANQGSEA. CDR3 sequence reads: CSVLYLTGSYEQYF. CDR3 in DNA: TGCAGCGTTCTATATTTGACAGGGTCCTACGAGCAGTACTTC.

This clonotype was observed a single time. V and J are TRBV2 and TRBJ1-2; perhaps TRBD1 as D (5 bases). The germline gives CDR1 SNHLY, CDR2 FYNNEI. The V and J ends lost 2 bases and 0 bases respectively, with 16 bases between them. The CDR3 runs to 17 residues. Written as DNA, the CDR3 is TGTGCCAGCAGTGAATATGGAGGGACCCTAGCTAACTATGGCTACACCTTC. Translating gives CASSEYGGTLANYGYTF. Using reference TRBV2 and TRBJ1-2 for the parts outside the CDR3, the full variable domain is EPEVTQTPSHQVTQMGQEVILRCVPISNHLYFYWYRQILGQKVEFLVSFYNNEISEKSEIFDDQFSVERPDGSNFTLKIRSTKLEDSAMYFCASSEYGGTLANYGYTFGSGTRLTVV.

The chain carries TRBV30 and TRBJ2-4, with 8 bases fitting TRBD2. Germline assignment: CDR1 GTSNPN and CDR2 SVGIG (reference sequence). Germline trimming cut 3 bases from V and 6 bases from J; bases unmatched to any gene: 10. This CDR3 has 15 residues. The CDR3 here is CAWSGTGTSRNIQYF. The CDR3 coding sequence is TGTGCCTGGAGCGGAACCGGGACTAGTCGAAACATTCAGTACTTC.

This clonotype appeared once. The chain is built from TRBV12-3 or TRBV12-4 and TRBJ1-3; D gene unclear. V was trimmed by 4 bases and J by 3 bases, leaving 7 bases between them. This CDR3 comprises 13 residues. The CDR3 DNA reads TGTGCCAGCAGTTCATGGGGTGGAAACACCATATATTTT. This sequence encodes CASSSWGGNTIYF.

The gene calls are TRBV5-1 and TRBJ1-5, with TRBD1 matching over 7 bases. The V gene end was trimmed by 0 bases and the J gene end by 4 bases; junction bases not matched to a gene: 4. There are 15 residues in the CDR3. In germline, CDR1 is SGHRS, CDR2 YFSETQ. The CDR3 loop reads CASSLGSGGNQPQHF. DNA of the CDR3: TGCGCCAGCAGCTTGGGGTCAGGGGGGAATCAGCCCCAGCATTTT.

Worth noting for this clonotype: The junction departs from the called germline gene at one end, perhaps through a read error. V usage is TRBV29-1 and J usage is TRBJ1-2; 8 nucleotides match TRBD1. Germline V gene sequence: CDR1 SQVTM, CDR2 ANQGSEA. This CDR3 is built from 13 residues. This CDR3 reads CSVDGDRTYAYTF. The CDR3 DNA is TGCAGCGTTGATGGGGACAGGACCTATGCCTACACCTTC.

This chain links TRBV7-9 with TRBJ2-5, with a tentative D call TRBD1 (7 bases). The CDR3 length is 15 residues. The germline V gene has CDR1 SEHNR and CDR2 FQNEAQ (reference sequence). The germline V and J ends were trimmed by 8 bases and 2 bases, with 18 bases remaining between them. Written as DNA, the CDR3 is TGTGCCAGCGATGGGCGGGACAGCCTACAAGAGACCCAGTACTTC. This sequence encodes CASDGRDSLQETQYF.

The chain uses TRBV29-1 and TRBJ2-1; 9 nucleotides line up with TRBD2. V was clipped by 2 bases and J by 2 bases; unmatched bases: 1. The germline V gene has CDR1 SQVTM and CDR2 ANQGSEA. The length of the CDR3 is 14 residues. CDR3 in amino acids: CSVELAGTYNEQFF. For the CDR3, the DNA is TGCAGCGTTGAACTAGCGGGAACCTACAATGAGCAGTTCTTC.

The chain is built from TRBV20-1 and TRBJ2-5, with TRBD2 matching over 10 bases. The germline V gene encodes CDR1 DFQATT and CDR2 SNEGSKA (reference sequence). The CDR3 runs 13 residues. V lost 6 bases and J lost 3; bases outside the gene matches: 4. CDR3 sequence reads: CSADGLAEETQYF. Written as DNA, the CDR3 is TGCAGTGCGGATGGACTAGCGGAAGAGACCCAGTACTTC.

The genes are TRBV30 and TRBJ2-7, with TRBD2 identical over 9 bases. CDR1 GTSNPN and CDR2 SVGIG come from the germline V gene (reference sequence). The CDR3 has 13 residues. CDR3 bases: TGTGCTCGGAAGACTAGCGGAGCCTACGAGCAGTACTTC. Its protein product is CARKTSGAYEQYF. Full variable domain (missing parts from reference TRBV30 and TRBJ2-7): SQTIHQWPATLVQPVGSPLSLECTVEGTSNPNLYWYRQAAGRGLQLLFYSVGIGQISSEVPQNLSASRPQDRQFILSSKKLLLSDSGFYLCARKTSGAYEQYFGPGTRLTVT.